The entry below describes one T cell receptor (beta chain). Its antigen is currently unknown. This sample was included in a study of T cells expressing NK-cell markers. General observations from the study: Several of the donors carried dominant NKG2C+ clonotypes that took up about 1.0-7.0% of their CD8+ T cells.

TCRdb processed the 5' RACE reads again and assigns one entry to each CDR3 protein, with no DNA. The sample has fewer than 550,000 distinct CDR3 sequences, and its top ten clones hold 1.4% to 1.5%. This CDR3 is built from 16 residues. CDR1 and CDR2 from the germline V gene are LNHNV and YYDKDF (reference sequence). The rearrangement links TRBV15 to TRBJ2-5; lacking DNA, the TRBD2 call made by TCRdb goes unchecked. This sequence originates from a woman aged 45-65 years in good health. Sequencing used blood T cells: a sorted CD56 or NKG2C T cell subset, CD4+ or CD8+ T cells, or bulk PBMC T cells (not recorded which). The CDR3 here is CATTEGGSSGRATQYF.